Detailed here is one T cell receptor (beta chain). No antigen is known for it. The data derive from a study of cytomegalovirus exposure and HLA in healthy donors. PCR used 60 Vbeta primers and 13 Jbeta primers. Assay: immunoSEQ multiplex PCR; the TCRdb copy retains only in-frame clones and omits some. The repertoire consists of about 100,000 clones, with 76% occurring once and the leading ten covering around 4%. Study-wide results and caveats: Around 160 TCR beta chains were listed as cytomegalovirus-associated. Researchers reported in a later analysis that a missense DCLRE1C variant was tied to TCR beta V- and J-gene trimming. Most of the CMV-associated TCR beta chains (in a later analysis) appeared to be HLA-restricted.

The sequence came from a man aged 35 to 55 in good health and CMV-seronegative. The material sequenced was PBMCs.

CDR3 residues: CASSPGATGFRSYEQYV. CDR3 nucleotide sequence: TGTGCCAGCAGTCCAGGGGCGACAGGGTTCCGTTCCTACGAGCAGTACGTC. This chain connects TRBV28 to TRBJ2-7; 7 bases are a match to TRBD1. Losses at the gene ends were 5 bases for V and 1 base for J; bases not matched to a gene: 14. The CDR3 is 17 residues long. Germline V gives CDR1 MDHEN, CDR2 SYDVKM.